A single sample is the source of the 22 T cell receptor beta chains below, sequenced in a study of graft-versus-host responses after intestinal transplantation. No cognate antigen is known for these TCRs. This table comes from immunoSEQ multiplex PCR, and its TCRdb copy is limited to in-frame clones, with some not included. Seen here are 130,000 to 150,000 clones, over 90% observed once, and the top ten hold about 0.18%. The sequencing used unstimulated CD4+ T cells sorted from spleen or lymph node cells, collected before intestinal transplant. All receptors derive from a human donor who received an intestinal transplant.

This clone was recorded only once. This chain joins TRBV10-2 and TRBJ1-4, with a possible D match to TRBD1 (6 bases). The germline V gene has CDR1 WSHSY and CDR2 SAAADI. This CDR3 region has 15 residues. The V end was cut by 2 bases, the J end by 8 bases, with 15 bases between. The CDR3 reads CASSETKGGVEKLFF. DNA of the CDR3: TGCGCCAGCAGTGAGACCAAAGGGGGGGTGGAAAAACTGTTTTTT.

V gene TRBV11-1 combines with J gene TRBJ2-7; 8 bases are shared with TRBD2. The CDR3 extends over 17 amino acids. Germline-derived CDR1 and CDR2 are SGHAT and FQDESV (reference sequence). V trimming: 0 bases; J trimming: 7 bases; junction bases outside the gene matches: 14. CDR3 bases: TGTGCCAGCAGCTTAGCGCGCTGGGGGACTAGAGACTCAGAGCAGTACTTC. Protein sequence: CASSLARWGTRDSEQYF.

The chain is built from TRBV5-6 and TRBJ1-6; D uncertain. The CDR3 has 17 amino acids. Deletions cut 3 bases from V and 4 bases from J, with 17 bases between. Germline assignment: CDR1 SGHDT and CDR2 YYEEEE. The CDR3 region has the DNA TGTGCCAGCAGCTACCCCCCTCGCGGAGGGTATAATTCACCCCTCCACTTT. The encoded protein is CASSYPPRGGYNSPLHF.

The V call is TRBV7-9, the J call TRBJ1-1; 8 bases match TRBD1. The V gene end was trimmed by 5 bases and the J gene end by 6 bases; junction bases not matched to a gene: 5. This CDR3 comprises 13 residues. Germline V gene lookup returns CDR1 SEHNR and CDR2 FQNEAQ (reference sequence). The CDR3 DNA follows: TGTGCCAGCAGCCGGACAGGGAGGGCTGAAGCTTTCTTT. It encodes CASSRTGRAEAFF.

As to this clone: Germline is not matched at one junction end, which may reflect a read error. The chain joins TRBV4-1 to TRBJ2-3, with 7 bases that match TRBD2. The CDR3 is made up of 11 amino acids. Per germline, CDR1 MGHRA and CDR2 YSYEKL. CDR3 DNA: TGTGCCAGCGGAGGGGAGGGTACGCAGTATTTT. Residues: CASGGEGTQYF.

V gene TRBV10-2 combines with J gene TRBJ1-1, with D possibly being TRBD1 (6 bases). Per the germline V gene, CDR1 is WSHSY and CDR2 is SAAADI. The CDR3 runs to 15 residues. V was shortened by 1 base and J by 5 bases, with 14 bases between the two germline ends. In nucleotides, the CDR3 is TGCGCCAGCAGTGAGTTAACAGGGATTGGTACTGAAGCTTTCTTT. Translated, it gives CASSELTGIGTEAFF.

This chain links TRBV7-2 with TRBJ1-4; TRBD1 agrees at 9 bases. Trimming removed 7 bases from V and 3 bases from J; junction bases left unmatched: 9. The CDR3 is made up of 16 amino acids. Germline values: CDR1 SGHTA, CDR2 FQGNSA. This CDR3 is CASTLTGGSANEKLFF. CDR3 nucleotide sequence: TGTGCCAGCACCCTGACAGGGGGTTCGGCTAATGAAAAACTGTTTTTT.

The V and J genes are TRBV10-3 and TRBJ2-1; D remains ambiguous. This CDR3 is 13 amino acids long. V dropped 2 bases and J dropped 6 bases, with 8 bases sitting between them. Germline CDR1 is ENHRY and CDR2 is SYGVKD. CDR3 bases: TGTGCCATCAGTGAGGCTAGGTCCAATGAGCAGTTCTTC. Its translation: CAISEARSNEQFF.

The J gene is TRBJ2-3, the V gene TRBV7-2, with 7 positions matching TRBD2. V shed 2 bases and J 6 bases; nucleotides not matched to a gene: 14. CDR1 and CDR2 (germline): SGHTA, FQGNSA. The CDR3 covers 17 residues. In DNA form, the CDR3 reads TGTGCCAGCAGCTTATTCTCTTCGGGGGGATTAAGGGATACGCAGTATTTT. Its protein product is CASSLFSSGGLRDTQYF. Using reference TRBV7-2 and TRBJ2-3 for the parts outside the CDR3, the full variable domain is GAGVSQSPSNKVTEKGKDVELRCDPISGHTALYWYRQSLGQGLEFLIYFQGNSAPDKSGLPSDRFSAERTGGSVSTLTIQRTQQEDSAVYLCASSLFSSGGLRDTQYFGPGTRLTVL.

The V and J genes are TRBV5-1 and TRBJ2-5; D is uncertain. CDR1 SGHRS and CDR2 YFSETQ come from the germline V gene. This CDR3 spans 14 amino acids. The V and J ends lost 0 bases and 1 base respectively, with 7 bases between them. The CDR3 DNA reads TGCGCCAGCAGCTTGGGGCAGCTCCAAGAGACCCAGTACTTC. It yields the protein CASSLGQLQETQYF.

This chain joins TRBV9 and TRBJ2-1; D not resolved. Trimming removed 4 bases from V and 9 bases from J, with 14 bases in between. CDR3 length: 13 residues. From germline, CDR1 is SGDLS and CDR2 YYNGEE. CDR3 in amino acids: CASSFRNLGEQFF. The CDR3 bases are TGTGCCAGCAGCTTCCGAAACTTGGGTGAGCAGTTCTTC.

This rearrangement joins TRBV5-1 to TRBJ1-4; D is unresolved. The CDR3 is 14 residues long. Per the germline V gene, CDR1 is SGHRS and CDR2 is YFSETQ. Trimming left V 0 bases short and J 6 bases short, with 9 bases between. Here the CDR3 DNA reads TGCGCCAGCAGCTTGGGGCAGGACTATGAAAAACTGTTTTTT. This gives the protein CASSLGQDYEKLFF.

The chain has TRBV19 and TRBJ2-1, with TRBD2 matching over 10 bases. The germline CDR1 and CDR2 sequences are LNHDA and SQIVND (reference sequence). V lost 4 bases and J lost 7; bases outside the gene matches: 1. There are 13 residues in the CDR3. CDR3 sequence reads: CASSKLAGNEQFF. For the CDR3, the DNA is TGTGCCAGTAGTAAACTAGCGGGAAATGAGCAGTTCTTC.

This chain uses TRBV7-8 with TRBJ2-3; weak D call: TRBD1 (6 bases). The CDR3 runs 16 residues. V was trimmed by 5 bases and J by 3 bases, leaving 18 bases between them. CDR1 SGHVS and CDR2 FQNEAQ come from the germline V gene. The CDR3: CASSTLTGYATDTQYF. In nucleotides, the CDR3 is TGTGCCAGCAGCACCTTGACAGGCTACGCAACAGATACGCAGTATTTT.

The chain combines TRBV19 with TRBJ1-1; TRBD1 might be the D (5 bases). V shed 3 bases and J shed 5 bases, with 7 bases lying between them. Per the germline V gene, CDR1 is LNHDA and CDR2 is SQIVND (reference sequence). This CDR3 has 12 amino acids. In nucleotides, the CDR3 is TGTGCCAGTAGTATGGGGGATACTGAAGCTTTCTTT. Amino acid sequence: CASSMGDTEAFF.

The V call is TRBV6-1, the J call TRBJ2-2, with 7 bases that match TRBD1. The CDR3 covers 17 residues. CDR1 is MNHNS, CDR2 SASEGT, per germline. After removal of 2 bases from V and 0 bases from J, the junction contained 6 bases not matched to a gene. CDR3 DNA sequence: TGTGCCAGCAGTGAAAGGGTAGGGACAGCGAACACCGGGGAGCTGTTTTTT. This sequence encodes CASSERVGTANTGELFF.

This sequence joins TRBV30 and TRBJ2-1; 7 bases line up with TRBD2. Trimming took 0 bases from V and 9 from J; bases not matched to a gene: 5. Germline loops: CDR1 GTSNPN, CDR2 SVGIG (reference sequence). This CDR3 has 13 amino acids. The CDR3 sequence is CAWSVGRGTEQFF. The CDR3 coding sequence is TGTGCCTGGAGTGTTGGGCGGGGGACTGAGCAGTTCTTC.

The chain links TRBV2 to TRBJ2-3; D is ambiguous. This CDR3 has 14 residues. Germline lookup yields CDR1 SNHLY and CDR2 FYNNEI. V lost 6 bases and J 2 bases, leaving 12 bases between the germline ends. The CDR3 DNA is TGTGCCAGCAGGGACGACCCGGTCACAGATACGCAGTATTTT. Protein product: CASRDDPVTDTQYF. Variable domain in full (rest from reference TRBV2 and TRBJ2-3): EPEVTQTPSHQVTQMGQEVILRCVPISNHLYFYWYRQILGQKVEFLVSFYNNEISEKSEIFDDQFSVERPDGSNFTLKIRSTKLEDSAMYFCASRDDPVTDTQYFGPGTRLTVL.

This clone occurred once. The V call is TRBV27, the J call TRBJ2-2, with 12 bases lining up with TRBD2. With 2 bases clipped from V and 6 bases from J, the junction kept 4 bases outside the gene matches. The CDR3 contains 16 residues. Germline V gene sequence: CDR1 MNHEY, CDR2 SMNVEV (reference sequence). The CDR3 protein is CASSLKTSGRSGELFF. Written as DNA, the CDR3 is TGTGCCAGCAGTTTAAAGACTAGCGGGAGATCCGGGGAGCTGTTTTTT.

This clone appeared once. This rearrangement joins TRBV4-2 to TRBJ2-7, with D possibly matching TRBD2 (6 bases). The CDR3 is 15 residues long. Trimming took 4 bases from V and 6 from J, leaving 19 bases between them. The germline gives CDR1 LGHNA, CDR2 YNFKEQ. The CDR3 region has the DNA TGTGCCAGCAGCCTTTCGGACGGGAGAATACGCGAGCAGTACTTC. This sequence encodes CASSLSDGRIREQYF.

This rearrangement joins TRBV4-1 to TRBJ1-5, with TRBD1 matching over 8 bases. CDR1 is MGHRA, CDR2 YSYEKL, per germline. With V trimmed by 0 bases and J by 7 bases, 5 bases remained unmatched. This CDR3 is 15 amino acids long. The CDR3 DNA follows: TGCGCCAGCAGCCAAGAATTGACAGGGGAACAGCCCCAGCATTTT. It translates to CASSQELTGEQPQHF.

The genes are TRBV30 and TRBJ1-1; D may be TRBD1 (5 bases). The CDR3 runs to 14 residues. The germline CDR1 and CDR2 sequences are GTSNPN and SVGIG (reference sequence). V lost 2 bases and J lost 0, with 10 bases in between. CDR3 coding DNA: TGTGCCTGGAGTCAGGGACTCCTGAACACTGAAGCTTTCTTT. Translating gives CAWSQGLLNTEAFF.